The 20 T cell receptor beta chains listed next were all sequenced from one sample in a study of post-analysis software for immune sequencing data. Study outcomes and limitations: Controls showed lower frequencies than patients for four to six TRBV segments, and TRBV5-6, TRBV5-1 and TRBV20-1 were among these.

Unique molecular identifiers featured in each of the TCR beta cDNA libraries. TCRdb independently ran MiXCR on the PCR reads; one entry per CDR3 protein. The table records hundreds of thousands of distinct CDR3 sequences, around 47% of them present only once. Their antigens remain unidentified. Sequencing was done on a sample of blood. All receptors derive from a girl aged 10 to 17 with multiple sclerosis.

This clonotype was detected only a few times. This chain uses TRBV6-5 with TRBJ1-2; unclear D gene. V dropped 6 bases and J dropped 2 bases, with 19 bases sitting between them. This CDR3 spans 16 amino acids. The germline V gene encodes CDR1 MNHEY and CDR2 SVGAGI. The CDR3 spells CASSPVDISSNYGYTF. The CDR3 bases are TGTGCCAGCAGCCCAGTTGACATTTCGTCAAACTATGGCTACACCTTC.

The rearrangement links TRBV12-3 or TRBV12-4 to TRBJ1-1; 8 positions match TRBD1. V trimming: 6 bases; J trimming: 0 bases; junction bases outside the gene matches: 9. This CDR3 is built from 16 residues. CDR3 nucleotides: TGTGCCAGCAGGCGAACAGGGGGACTCATGAACACTGAAGCTTTCTTT. Protein: CASRRTGGLMNTEAFF.

This clonotype was observed a handful of times. The J gene is TRBJ1-2, the V gene TRBV5-6; a possible D gene is TRBD1 (5 bases). The CDR3 has 13 amino acids. Deletions cut 1 base from V and 8 bases from J, with 12 bases between. Germline CDR1 reads SGHDT; CDR2 reads YYEEEE. CDR3 bases: TGTGCCAGCAGCTTGAGGTCAGGGATCGGCTACACCTTC. Its translation: CASSLRSGIGYTF.

This chain connects TRBV7-2 to TRBJ2-7; 10 bases map to TRBD1. The V gene end was trimmed by 1 base and the J gene end by 2 bases; junction bases not matched to a gene: 2. The CDR3 has 15 residues. Germline V gene sequence: CDR1 SGHTA, CDR2 FQGNSA. For the CDR3, the DNA is TGTGCCAGCAGCTTAGAGGGGACAGGGGCCTACGAGCAGTACTTC. Translating it yields CASSLEGTGAYEQYF.

This clonotype came up once. Mismatch with germline at one junction end may stem from a read error. The chain couples TRBV6-1 to TRBJ2-5; 9 bases are shared with TRBD1. Germline CDR1 is MNHNS and CDR2 is SASEGT. CDR3 length: 15 amino acids. DNA for the CDR3: TGTGCCAGCAGCCAGGGACAGGGAAAGGGAGAGGCCCAGTACTTC. It yields the protein CASSQGQGKGEAQYF.

This clonotype has only a few counts. The genes are TRBV12-3 or TRBV12-4 and TRBJ2-3, with 7 bases fitting TRBD2. This CDR3 is built from 14 residues. The junction had 6 bases not matched to a gene; V was cut back by 5 bases and J by 4 bases. The CDR3 region is CASSGLRESDTQYF. The CDR3 DNA reads as TGTGCCAGCAGTGGGCTGCGGGAGTCAGATACGCAGTATTTT.

The V gene is TRBV12-3 or TRBV12-4, the J gene TRBJ2-3, with TRBD2 identical over 9 bases. Trimming cost V 7 bases and J 2 bases; bases outside gene matches: 7. CDR3 length: 15 amino acids. The DNA for the CDR3 is TGTGCCAGCACCTTTAGCGGGAGCCTCACAGATACGCAGTATTTT. It is translated as CASTFSGSLTDTQYF.

This chain links TRBV12-3 or TRBV12-4 with TRBJ2-7; 9 positions match TRBD2. V trimming: 7 bases; J trimming: 7 bases; junction bases outside the gene matches: 14. This CDR3 has 15 amino acids. This CDR3 reads CASTPSASGVWEQYF. In nucleotides, the CDR3 is TGTGCCAGCACTCCGTCGGCTAGCGGGGTCTGGGAGCAGTACTTC.

The chain recombines TRBV5-1 with TRBJ2-7, with 11 bases that match TRBD1. With V trimmed by 3 bases and J by 5 bases, 1 base remained unmatched. Looked up from germline, CDR1 is SGHRS and CDR2 is YFSETQ. CDR3 length: 13 residues. In DNA, the CDR3 is TGCGCCAGCAGCTGGACAGGGGGCAACGAGCAGTACTTC. Protein: CASSWTGGNEQYF.

CDR3 sequence (DNA): TGTGCCAGCAGTTTAGGGAGGGGCAGAACAAACTATGGCTACACCTTC. Translated: CASSLGRGRTNYGYTF. The chain links TRBV12-3 or TRBV12-4 to TRBJ1-2, with D possibly being TRBD1 (5 bases). V was shortened by 1 base and J by 2 bases, with 14 bases between the two germline ends. CDR3 length: 16 amino acids.

The J gene is TRBJ1-5, the V gene TRBV20-1; D might be TRBD1 (6 bases). The germline V gene has CDR1 DFQATT and CDR2 SNEGSKA (reference sequence). Trimming shortened V by 0 bases and J by 6 bases, and 12 bases separated the two germline ends. This CDR3 is 14 amino acids long. The CDR3 bases are TGCAGTGCTAGAGAGGGGCGGGGGGCTCAGCCCCAGCATTTT. Residues: CSAREGRGAQPQHF.

The chain employs TRBV5-1 and TRBJ2-1; TRBD2 matches 14 bases. The CDR3 length is 17 residues. V lost 4 bases, J lost 4 bases, and 7 bases stayed unmatched. Per the germline V gene, CDR1 is SGHRS and CDR2 is YFSETQ. The CDR3 nucleotides are TGCGCCAGCAGCGGACGGGGGACTAGCGGGGGATACAATGAGCAGTTCTTC. Translated, it gives CASSGRGTSGGYNEQFF.

The rearrangement joins TRBV7-2 to TRBJ2-3; D ambiguous. The V end lost 6 bases, the J end lost 4 bases, and 11 bases lay between the germline ends. This CDR3 contains 13 residues. Per germline, CDR1 SGHTA and CDR2 FQGNSA. CDR3 protein: CASSYFLSDTQYF. The DNA of the CDR3 is TGTGCCAGCAGTTACTTTTTGTCAGATACGCAGTATTTT.

The V gene is TRBV5-1, the J gene TRBJ1-2; D may be TRBD1 (6 bases). Per germline, CDR1 SGHRS and CDR2 YFSETQ. Trimming removed 5 bases from V and 7 bases from J, with 18 bases in between. The CDR3 loop spans 14 amino acids. The CDR3 loop reads CASSRSTGPTGYTF. CDR3 nucleotide sequence: TGCGCCAGCAGTCGATCAACAGGGCCTACTGGCTACACCTTC.

The chain uses TRBV11-2 and TRBJ2-1, with TRBD2 identical over 8 bases. This CDR3 region has 15 residues. CDR1 and CDR2 (germline): SGHAT, FQNNGV. After removal of 6 bases from V and 4 bases from J, the junction contained 8 bases not matched to a gene. CDR3 sequence: CASRPSGGKYNEQFF. The CDR3, as DNA: TGTGCCAGCAGACCCTCGGGGGGGAAATACAATGAGCAGTTCTTC. Drawing the rest from reference TRBV11-2 and TRBJ2-1, the complete variable domain is EAGVAQSPRYKIIEKRQSVAFWCNPISGHATLYWYQQILGQGPKLLIQFQNNGVVDDSQLPKDRFSAERLKGVDSTLKIQPAKLEDSAVYLCASRPSGGKYNEQFFGPGTRLTVL.

This chain connects TRBV7-2 to TRBJ2-2, with D tentatively TRBD1 or TRBD2 (6 bases each). This CDR3 comprises 13 residues. CDR1 is SGHTA, CDR2 FQGNSA, per germline. The CDR3 nucleotides read TGTGCAGGGGGACTGGCGAACACCGGGGAGCTGTTTTTT. Translated: CAGGLANTGELFF.

This chain joins TRBV10-3 and TRBJ2-7, with a possible D match to TRBD1 (7 bases). The CDR3 consists of 15 residues. V lost 3 bases, J lost 3 bases, and 15 bases lay in between. The germline V gene has CDR1 ENHRY and CDR2 SYGVKD. CDR3 amino acids: CAISDEAGGGYEQYF. CDR3 DNA sequence: TGTGCCATCAGTGACGAGGCAGGGGGAGGCTACGAGCAGTACTTC.

This clonotype has more than one count but fewer than ten. The V and J genes are TRBV12-3 or TRBV12-4 and TRBJ1-5, with unresolved D. V was clipped by 2 bases and J by 5 bases, with 13 bases between them. The length of the CDR3 is 15 residues. The DNA for the CDR3 is TGTGCCAGCAGTTTATATGGAGGGAAATATCAGCCCCAGCATTTT. Residues: CASSLYGGKYQPQHF.

The chain recombines TRBV29-1 with TRBJ1-1, with D hard to call. Germline V gives CDR1 SQVTM, CDR2 ANQGSEA. CDR3 length: 11 amino acids. Trimming stripped 7 bases from V and 2 bases from J, with 8 bases between. The DNA of the CDR3 is TGCAGCGCCTTAATTAACACTGAAGCTTTCTTT. Translated, it gives CSALINTEAFF.

This clonotype was recorded a few times. The gene calls are TRBV5-1 and TRBJ1-2; D might be TRBD1 (6 bases). Germline-derived CDR1 and CDR2 are SGHRS and YFSETQ. The CDR3 is 15 amino acids. Trimming took 2 bases from V and 0 from J, leaving 11 bases between them. The CDR3 region has the DNA TGCGCCAGCAGCTTTGGACAGAACACTAACTATGGCTACACCTTC. It specifies CASSFGQNTNYGYTF.